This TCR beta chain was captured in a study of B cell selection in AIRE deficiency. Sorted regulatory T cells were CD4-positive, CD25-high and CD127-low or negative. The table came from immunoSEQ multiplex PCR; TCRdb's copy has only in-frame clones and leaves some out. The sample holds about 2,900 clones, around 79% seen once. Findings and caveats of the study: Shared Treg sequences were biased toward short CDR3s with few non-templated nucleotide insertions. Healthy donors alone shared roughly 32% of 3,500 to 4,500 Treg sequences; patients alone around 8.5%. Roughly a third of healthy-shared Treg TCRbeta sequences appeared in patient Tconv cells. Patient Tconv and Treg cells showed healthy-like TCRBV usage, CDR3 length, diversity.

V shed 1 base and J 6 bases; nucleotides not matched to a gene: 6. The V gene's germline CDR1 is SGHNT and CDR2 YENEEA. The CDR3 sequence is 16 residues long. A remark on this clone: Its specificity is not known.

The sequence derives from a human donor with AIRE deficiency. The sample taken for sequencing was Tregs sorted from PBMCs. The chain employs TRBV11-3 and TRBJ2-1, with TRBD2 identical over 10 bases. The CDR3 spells CASSLGGVAGGNEQFF. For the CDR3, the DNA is TGTGCCAGCAGCTTAGGGGGAGTAGCGGGAGGCAATGAGCAGTTCTTC.